The 13 T cell receptor beta chains reported below all come from one sample, sequenced in a study of T cell repertoires in cytomegalovirus infection. TCRdb reprocessed the reads via MiXCR and lists one record per CDR3 protein. The data contain around 130,000 distinct CDR3 sequences, more than 7% of them singletons. The sequenced sample consisted of PBMCs. These receptors were obtained from a human donor in good health (CMV status not recorded). Some clones in this sample may be carry-over from other donors' samples.

This clonotype was counted at least ten times. This rearrangement joins TRBV2 to TRBJ1-2; 8 nucleotides match TRBD1. Germline lookup yields CDR1 SNHLY and CDR2 FYNNEI. Unmatched junction bases numbered 8, after V lost 8 bases and J lost 3 bases. The CDR3 is 14 amino acids. CDR3 loop: CASRGTGFHYGYTF. The CDR3 DNA reads TGTGCCAGCCGAGGGACAGGCTTCCACTATGGCTACACCTTC. The full variable domain, its missing parts supplied by reference TRBV2 and TRBJ1-2, is EPEVTQTPSHQVTQMGQEVILRCVPISNHLYFYWYRQILGQKVEFLVSFYNNEISEKSEIFDDQFSVERPDGSNFTLKIRSTKLEDSAMYFCASRGTGFHYGYTFGSGTRLTVV.

The CDR3 reads CASSIGRLLAGEYNEQFF. CDR3 nucleotides: TGTGCCAGTAGTATAGGCCGACTTTTAGCGGGGGAATACAATGAGCAGTTCTTC. The rearrangement uses TRBV19 and TRBJ2-1, with 9 bases matching TRBD2. The CDR3 has 18 amino acids. With 1 base clipped from V and 4 bases from J, the junction kept 11 bases outside the gene matches. Germline CDR1 reads LNHDA; CDR2 reads SQIVND (reference sequence).

This clonotype was detected ten times or more. J is TRBJ1-4 and V is TRBV28, with 7 bases that match TRBD1. The trim removed 4 bases at V and 8 bases at J, leaving 7 bases unmatched. The CDR3 runs to 14 residues. Germline CDR1 is MDHEN and CDR2 is SYDVKM. CDR3 bases: TGTGCCAGCAGTTCCAGGGGGTCTCGGGAAAAACTGTTTTTT. Its translation is CASSSRGSREKLFF.

This clonotype was seen repeatedly, ten times or more. The V and J genes are TRBV6-1 and TRBJ2-3, with 9 bases that match TRBD2. V shed 2 bases, J shed 3 bases, and the junction held 6 bases outside the gene matches. The CDR3 covers 16 residues. The germline V gene encodes CDR1 MNHNS and CDR2 SASEGT. The CDR3 loop reads CASSEYVAGVTDTQYF. The CDR3 DNA is TGTGCCAGCAGTGAATACGTAGCGGGGGTTACAGATACGCAGTATTTT.

This clonotype has at least ten counts. The V gene is TRBV7-2, the J gene TRBJ1-1; D is undetermined. Trimming shortened V by 4 bases and J by 1 base, and 10 bases separated the two germline ends. Germline assignment: CDR1 SGHTA and CDR2 FQGNSA. The CDR3 is 14 residues long. CDR3 nucleotide sequence: TGTGCCAGCAGCTATATACTTGGGAACACTGAAGCTTTCTTT. Translating gives CASSYILGNTEAFF.

In this sample, this clonotype turned up many times. The chain links TRBV28 to TRBJ1-5; D not resolved. V lost 10 bases, J lost 7 bases, and 11 bases lay in between. CDR1 MDHEN and CDR2 SYDVKM come from the germline V gene. CDR3 length: 11 residues. CDR3 sequence: CATSGAQPQHF. The CDR3 nucleotides are TGTGCCACCTCAGGAGCCCAGCCCCAGCATTTT.

This clonotype was seen more than once but under ten times. The chain couples TRBV28 to TRBJ2-3; the match to TRBD2 covers 9 bases. CDR3 length: 20 amino acids. The V gene end was trimmed by 5 bases and the J gene end by 4 bases; junction bases not matched to a gene: 22. Germline CDR1 and CDR2: MDHEN and SYDVKM. CDR3 nucleotide sequence: TGTGCCAGCAGTCCCGGTCCCTACACAGGCGGGGGGGCTATTGCAGATACGCAGTATTTT. It encodes CASSPGPYTGGGAIADTQYF.

V and J are TRBV4-1 and TRBJ2-7; a weak D match, TRBD2 (5 bases). This CDR3 has 14 amino acids. The V gene lost 0 bases and the J gene lost 3 bases, with 9 bases spanning the gap. Germline values: CDR1 MGHRA, CDR2 YSYEKL. CDR3: CASSQDPGSYEQYF. The CDR3 DNA follows: TGCGCCAGCAGCCAAGACCCTGGGAGCTACGAGCAGTACTTC.

There are a few counts of this clonotype. This chain joins TRBV29-1 and TRBJ2-5, with TRBD2 matching over 8 bases. The CDR3 contains 15 residues. V dropped 5 bases and J dropped 1; count of bases not matched to a gene: 9. CDR1 is SQVTM and CDR2 is ANQGSEA in the germline V gene. The chain's CDR3 is CSVLGAREGQETQYF. Here the CDR3 DNA reads TGCAGCGTTCTCGGAGCACGGGAGGGCCAAGAGACCCAGTACTTC.

This clonotype showed up many times. The chain employs TRBV28 and TRBJ1-1; D gene unclear. The CDR3 sequence is 13 residues long. CDR1 and CDR2 (germline): MDHEN, SYDVKM. Trimming pared 3 bases from V and 6 bases from J, leaving 11 bases between. The CDR3 sequence: CASSLYGQPEAFF. CDR3 DNA sequence: TGTGCCAGCAGTTTGTACGGGCAACCTGAAGCTTTCTTT. Together with reference TRBV28 and TRBJ1-1, the CDR3 gives the full variable domain: DVKVTQSSRYLVKRTGEKVFLECVQDMDHENMFWYRQDPGLGLRLIYFSYDVKMKEKGDIPEGYSVSREKKERFSLILESASTNQTSMYLCASSLYGQPEAFFGQGTRLTVV.

This clonotype has a count of ten or more. This rearrangement joins TRBV2 to TRBJ1-2; D is unclear. This CDR3 comprises 11 residues. V was shortened by 8 bases and J by 6 bases, with 10 bases between the two germline ends. The germline gives CDR1 SNHLY, CDR2 FYNNEI. The CDR3: CASPGGNGYTF. The CDR3 region has the DNA TGTGCCAGCCCCGGCGGTAATGGCTACACCTTC.

The chain carries TRBV20-1 and TRBJ1-1, with D possibly matching TRBD1 (5 bases). CDR1 DFQATT and CDR2 SNEGSKA come from the germline V gene (reference sequence). The CDR3 covers 16 residues. The V end was cut by 6 bases, the J end by 6 bases, with 26 bases between. DNA of the CDR3: TGCAGTGCGAGCAGGTTCGGGCAGGGTGATAGGGCTGAAGCTTTCTTT. Its protein product is CSASRFGQGDRAEAFF.

This clonotype was seen many times. J is TRBJ1-5 and V is TRBV2; perhaps TRBD1 as D (6 bases). V lost 6 bases and J 1 base, leaving 16 bases between the germline ends. The germline gives CDR1 SNHLY, CDR2 FYNNEI. The CDR3 is 16 amino acids. The CDR3 bases are TGTGCCAGCAGAGGCTTAGGGGGGGCAAGCAATCAGCCCCAGCATTTT. This translates into CASRGLGGASNQPQHF.